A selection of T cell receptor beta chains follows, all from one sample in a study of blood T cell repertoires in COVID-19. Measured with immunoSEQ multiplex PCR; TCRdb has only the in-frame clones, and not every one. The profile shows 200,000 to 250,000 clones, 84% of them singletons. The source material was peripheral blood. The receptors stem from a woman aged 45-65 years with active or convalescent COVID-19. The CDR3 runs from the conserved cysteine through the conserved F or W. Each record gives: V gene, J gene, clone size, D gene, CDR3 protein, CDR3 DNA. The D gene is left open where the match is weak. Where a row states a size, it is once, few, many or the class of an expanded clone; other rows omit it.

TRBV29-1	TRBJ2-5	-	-	CSVRTRGWETQYF	TGCAGCGTTCGGACTCGAGGGTGGGAGACCCAGTACTTC
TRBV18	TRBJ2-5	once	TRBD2	CASSPQRLAGTSQETQYF	TGTGCCAGCTCACCCCAGAGACTAGCGGGAACCTCTCAAGAGACCCAGTACTTC
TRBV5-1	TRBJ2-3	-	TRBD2	CASSFTPGLGEDTQYF	TGCGCCAGCAGCTTCACACCGGGACTAGGAGAAGATACGCAGTATTTT
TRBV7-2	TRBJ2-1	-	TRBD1	CASSRGTGGWSNEQFF	TGTGCCAGCAGCCGCGGGACAGGGGGATGGAGCAATGAGCAGTTCTTC
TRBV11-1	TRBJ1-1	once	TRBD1	CASQMGQGARKAFF	TGTGCCAGCCAAATGGGACAGGGGGCGAGGAAAGCTTTCTTT
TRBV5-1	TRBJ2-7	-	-	CASSLLGRTYEQYF	TGCGCCAGCAGCTTGCTGGGCAGAACCTACGAGCAGTACTTC
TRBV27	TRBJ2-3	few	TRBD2	CASSLGTSGRPAITDTQYF	TGTGCCAGCAGTTTAGGGACTAGCGGGCGTCCCGCTATCACAGATACGCAGTATTTT
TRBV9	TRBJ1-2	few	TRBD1	CASSGTGAYGYTF	TGTGCCAGCAGCGGGACAGGGGCCTATGGCTACACCTTC
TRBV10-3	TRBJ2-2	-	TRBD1	CAISGGTGDTGELFF	TGTGCCATCAGTGGCGGGACAGGGGACACCGGGGAGCTGTTTTTT
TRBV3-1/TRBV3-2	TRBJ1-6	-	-	CASSQGWAGASSSYNSPLHF	TGTGCCAGCAGCCAAGGGTGGGCGGGGGCGAGTAGTTCCTATAATTCACCCCTCCACTTT
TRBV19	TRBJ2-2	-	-	CASSTSPTGELFF	TGTGCCAGTAGTACTAGCCCTACTGGGGAGCTGTTTTTT
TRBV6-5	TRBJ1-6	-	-	CASTAGVNGSPLHF	TGTGCCAGCACAGCGGGGGTAAACGGTTCACCCCTCCACTTT
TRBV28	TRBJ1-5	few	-	CASSPRSGNQPQHF	TGTGCCAGTTCACCTCGGAGTGGCAATCAGCCCCAGCATTTT
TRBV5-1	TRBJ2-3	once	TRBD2	CASTQRGGARTDTQYF	TGCGCCAGCACACAACGCGGGGGGGCGAGGACAGATACGCAGTATTTT
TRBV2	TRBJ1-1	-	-	CASSEAEAEAFF	TGTGCCAGCAGTGAAGCGGAGGCTGAAGCTTTCTTT
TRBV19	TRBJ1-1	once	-	CASSTGIPNTEAFF	TGTGCCAGTAGTACCGGGATCCCGAACACTGAAGCTTTCTTT
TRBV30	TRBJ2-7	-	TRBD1	CAWSPTGAGYEQYF	TGTGCCTGGAGTCCGACAGGGGCCGGCTACGAGCAGTACTTC
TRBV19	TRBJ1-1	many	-	CASSILGPGVSGNAEAFF	TGTGCCAGTAGTATACTAGGCCCAGGGGTGAGTGGAAACGCTGAAGCTTTCTTT
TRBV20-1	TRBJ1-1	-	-	CSARDHTEAFF	TGCAGTGCTAGAGACCATACTGAAGCTTTCTTT
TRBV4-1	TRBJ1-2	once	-	CASSHPSTGFYGYTF	TGCGCCAGCAGCCACCCCTCAACAGGGTTCTATGGCTACACCTTC
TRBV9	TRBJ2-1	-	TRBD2	CASSVATSGPNEQFF	TGTGCCAGCAGCGTAGCTACTAGCGGGCCCAATGAGCAGTTCTTC
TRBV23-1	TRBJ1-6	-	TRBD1	CASSGQGDNSPLHF	TGCGCCAGCAGTGGCCAGGGGGACAATTCACCCCTCCACTTT
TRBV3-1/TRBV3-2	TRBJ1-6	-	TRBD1	CASSQGTGLALHF	TGTGCCAGCAGCCAAGGGACAGGGCTGGCCCTCCACTTT
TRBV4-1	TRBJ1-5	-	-	CASSQGEVQPQHF	TGCGCCAGCAGCCAGGGGGAGGTTCAGCCCCAGCATTTT
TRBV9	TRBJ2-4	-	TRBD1	CASSVDTGEWNIQYF	TGTGCCAGCAGCGTAGACACAGGGGAGTGGAACATTCAGTACTTC
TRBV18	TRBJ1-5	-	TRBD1	CASSPRGLYGNQPQHF	TGTGCCAGCTCACCGAGGGGGCTATATGGCAATCAGCCCCAGCATTTT
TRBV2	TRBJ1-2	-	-	CASSAAGKGYGYTF	TGTGCCAGCAGTGCGGCAGGGAAGGGGTATGGCTACACCTTC
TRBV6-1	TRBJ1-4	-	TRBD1	CASSEGPGTGVSKLFF	TGTGCCAGCAGTGAAGGGCCCGGGACAGGGGTCTCAAAACTGTTTTTT
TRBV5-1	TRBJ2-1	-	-	CASSLAQGGNEQFF	TGCGCCAGCAGCTTGGCCCAGGGGGGCAATGAGCAGTTCTTC
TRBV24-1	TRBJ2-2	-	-	CATSRGGNTGELFF	TGTGCCACCAGTCGGGGAGGGAACACCGGGGAGCTGTTTTTT
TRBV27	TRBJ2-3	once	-	CASSPGLGGTDTQYF	TGTGCCAGCAGTCCCGGGTTAGGGGGCACAGATACGCAGTATTTT
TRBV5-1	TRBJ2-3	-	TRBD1	CASSLAGHTGVNTQYF	TGCGCCAGCAGCTTGGCGGGCCACACAGGGGTAAATACGCAGTATTTT
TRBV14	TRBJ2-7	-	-	CASSQERGTYEQYF	TGTGCCAGCAGCCAAGAAAGGGGGACCTACGAGCAGTACTTC
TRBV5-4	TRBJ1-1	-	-	CASSLEPSQAFF	TGTGCCAGCAGCTTGGAGCCATCCCAAGCTTTCTTT
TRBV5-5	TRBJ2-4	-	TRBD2	CASSPAAGGILAKNIQYF	TGTGCCAGCAGTCCTGCAGCGGGGGGGATACTAGCCAAAAACATTCAGTACTTC
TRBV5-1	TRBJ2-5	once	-	CASSSGTQPVETQYF	TGCGCCAGCAGCTCGGGGACTCAGCCGGTAGAGACCCAGTACTTC
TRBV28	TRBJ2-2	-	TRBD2	CASSPWERLAGAPNTGELFF	TGTGCCAGCAGTCCTTGGGAGAGACTAGCGGGAGCCCCGAACACCGGGGAGCTGTTTTTT
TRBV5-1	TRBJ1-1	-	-	CASSSRLQPTEAFF	TGCGCCAGCAGCTCCCGGCTACAGCCCACTGAAGCTTTCTTT
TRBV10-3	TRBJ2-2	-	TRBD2	CAISEGLAGAPGELFF	TGTGCCATCAGTGAGGGATTAGCGGGAGCCCCCGGGGAGCTGTTTTTT
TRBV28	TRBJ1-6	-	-	CASSRPQGHSPLHF	TGTGCCAGCAGCCGCCCTCAGGGACACTCACCCCTCCACTTT
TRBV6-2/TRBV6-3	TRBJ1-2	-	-	CASSSGRDYGYTF	TGTGCCAGCAGTTCGGGCAGGGATTATGGCTACACCTTC
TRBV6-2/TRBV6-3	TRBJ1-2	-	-	CASSYTGQPVYGYTF	TGTGCCAGCAGTTACACCGGACAGCCGGTCTATGGCTACACCTTC